Listed here is a single T cell receptor beta chain. Its antigen is as yet unknown. Researchers ran the PCR with 60 Vbeta and 13 Jbeta primers. Profiling relied on immunoSEQ multiplex PCR, and the TCRdb table lists in-frame clones only, not all of them. The sample records approximately 150,000 clones, roughly 80% being singletons. This sample was taken from a study of cytomegalovirus exposure and HLA in healthy donors. Study-wide results and caveats: Presence/absence analyses treated sequencing depth as roughly uniform across donors. Among the CMV-associated chains, three were confirmed in vitro as specific for CMV antigens.

Germline-derived CDR1 and CDR2 are MNHNS and SASEGT. The germline V and J ends were trimmed by 0 bases and 11 bases, with 13 bases remaining between them. This CDR3 spans 13 amino acids. The origin of this receptor is a male donor in good health and CMV-seronegative. The specimen sequenced was PBMCs. The chain has TRBV6-1 and TRBJ1-2; D call uncertain. The CDR3 DNA reads as TGTGCCAGCAGTGAAGCCCTAGAGGCCGGTTACACCTTC. Translation: CASSEALEAGYTF.